This T cell receptor (beta chain) comes out of a study of shared clonotypes between healthy human individuals. Generated by immunoSEQ multiplex PCR, the TCRdb table keeps only in-frame clones and is missing some. The sample has a few million clones; 93% are singletons. With 4 bases clipped from V and 5 bases from J, the junction kept 7 bases outside the gene matches. CDR1 is SEHNR, CDR2 FQNEAQ, per germline (reference sequence). The CDR3 sequence is 14 residues long. Sequencing was performed on naive CD4+ T cells from PBMCs. Sample subset: CD45RA+ positively selected. This TCR was sampled from a man younger than 30 in good health. Some clones in this sample may be carry-over from other donors' samples. V gene TRBV7-9 combines with J gene TRBJ2-5; 7 bases map to TRBD1. CDR3 loop: CASSSLRQGETQYF. CDR3 DNA: TGTGCCAGCAGCTCGCTGAGACAGGGTGAGACCCAGTACTTC.